The sequence of this TCR beta chain was determined in a study of OX40 agonist ivuxolimab in advanced cancers. Study results and limitations: Compared with CD4+, CD8+ T cells on average had more expanded clones. The CD4+ and CD8+ T cells in the blood had expanded clonally by week 6 at 0.1 to 3.0 mg/kg. Some patients without response likewise showed low normalized clonal expansion.

The CDR3 spans 13 residues. CDR1 is MNHEY and CDR2 is SVGAGI in the germline V gene. J gave up 9 bases and V 6 bases, and 7 bases lay outside the gene matches. Data came from immunoSEQ multiplex PCR; TCRdb stores just in-frame clones and leaves some out. The table shows 60,000 to 65,000 clones, with around 89% occurring only once. A remark on this clone: Its cognate antigen is unknown.

This TCR was recovered from an adult with an advanced solid tumor such as melanoma, head and neck, liver or kidney cancer. The sequences come from CD4+ or CD8+ T cells sorted from blood, collected in a trial of the OX40 agonist ivuxolimab. The V and J genes are TRBV6-5 and TRBJ2-1, with TRBD1 identical over 8 bases. This chain's CDR3 is CASSSGTGGEQFF. CDR3 in DNA: TGTGCCAGCAGCTCCGGGACAGGAGGTGAGCAGTTCTTC.